A selection of T cell receptor beta chains follows, all from one sample in a study of cytomegalovirus exposure and HLA in healthy donors. TCRdb keeps only in-frame clones here, not all; method: immunoSEQ multiplex PCR. The table records some 170,000 clones, approximately 96% of them present only once. Material for sequencing was PBMCs. The receptor set was obtained from a woman between 18 and 29 years old in good health and CMV-seronegative. The CDR3 runs from the conserved cysteine through the conserved F or W. The order of the fields is clone size, D gene, J gene, V gene, CDR3 protein, CDR3 DNA. A D gene is named only where the DNA matches it firmly. Size tells how often a clone was seen (once, few, many) or the class of an expanded clone, and some rows leave it out.

clone_size: NA; d_call: TRBD1; j_call: TRBJ2-7; v_call: TRBV28; cdr3_aa: CASTVGGRGRVYEQYF; cdr3_nt: TGTGCCAGCACTGTAGGCGGCAGGGGGCGCGTTTACGAGCAGTACTTC
clone_size: NA; d_call: NA; j_call: TRBJ1-2; v_call: TRBV7-8; cdr3_aa: CASSLEGSRYGYTF; cdr3_nt: TGTGCCAGCAGCTTAGAGGGGTCTAGGTATGGCTACACCTTC
clone_size: NA; d_call: TRBD2; j_call: TRBJ2-3; v_call: TRBV7-9; cdr3_aa: CASSLPPGLAGRTDTQYF; cdr3_nt: TGTGCCAGCAGCTTGCCCCCGGGACTAGCGGGGCGCACAGATACGCAGTATTTT
clone_size: NA; d_call: TRBD1; j_call: TRBJ2-1; v_call: TRBV5-1; cdr3_aa: CASSLDPGTGGNEQFF; cdr3_nt: TGCGCCAGCAGCCTAGATCCCGGGACAGGCGGCAATGAGCAGTTCTTC
clone_size: NA; d_call: TRBD1; j_call: TRBJ1-5; v_call: TRBV5-8; cdr3_aa: CASSPPGQGAQPQHF; cdr3_nt: TGTGCCAGCAGCCCTCCGGGACAGGGGGCTCAGCCCCAGCATTTT
clone_size: NA; d_call: NA; j_call: TRBJ2-1; v_call: TRBV7-8; cdr3_aa: CASSPSEVYNEQFF; cdr3_nt: TGTGCCAGCAGCCCGTCTGAGGTCTACAATGAGCAGTTCTTC
clone_size: once; d_call: TRBD2; j_call: TRBJ2-3; v_call: TRBV9; cdr3_aa: CASSVAGTSAPDTQYF; cdr3_nt: TGTGCCAGCAGCGTCGCCGGGACTAGCGCCCCAGATACGCAGTATTTT
clone_size: NA; d_call: TRBD1; j_call: TRBJ2-7; v_call: TRBV18; cdr3_aa: CASSPPGTGVYEQYF; cdr3_nt: TGTGCCAGCTCACCACCTGGGACAGGGGTTTACGAGCAGTACTTC
clone_size: once; d_call: TRBD1; j_call: TRBJ2-3; v_call: TRBV6-5; cdr3_aa: CASKRGDRGTDTQYF; cdr3_nt: TGTGCCAGCAAAAGAGGGGACAGGGGAACAGATACGCAGTATTTT
clone_size: NA; d_call: TRBD1; j_call: TRBJ2-5; v_call: TRBV6-1; cdr3_aa: CASSRRTGGGETQYF; cdr3_nt: TGTGCCAGCAGTCGAAGGACAGGAGGAGGAGAGACCCAGTACTTC
clone_size: NA; d_call: TRBD2; j_call: TRBJ2-5; v_call: TRBV12-5; cdr3_aa: CASGLAWTSGEETQYF; cdr3_nt: TGTGCTAGTGGTTTGGCCTGGACTAGCGGGGAAGAGACCCAGTACTTC
clone_size: NA; d_call: NA; j_call: TRBJ2-7; v_call: TRBV4-1; cdr3_aa: CASSLGSGGSSYEQYF; cdr3_nt: TGCGCCAGCAGCCTAGGTTCTGGGGGGAGCTCCTACGAGCAGTACTTC
clone_size: NA; d_call: NA; j_call: TRBJ2-2; v_call: TRBV7-2; cdr3_aa: CASSLGPEVVGELFF; cdr3_nt: TGTGCCAGCAGCTTAGGTCCCGAGGTGGTCGGGGAGCTGTTTTTT
clone_size: NA; d_call: NA; j_call: TRBJ2-5; v_call: TRBV27; cdr3_aa: CASSPRPDFQETQYF; cdr3_nt: TGTGCCAGCTCGCCCCGGCCCGACTTCCAAGAGACCCAGTACTTC
clone_size: once; d_call: NA; j_call: TRBJ1-2; v_call: TRBV6-5; cdr3_aa: CASSVIAGYGYTF; cdr3_nt: TGTGCCAGCAGCGTAATCGCGGGGTATGGCTACACCTTC
clone_size: NA; d_call: TRBD1; j_call: TRBJ2-6; v_call: TRBV5-1; cdr3_aa: CASSLWTGDSGANVLTF; cdr3_nt: TGCGCCAGCAGCTTGTGGACAGGGGACTCTGGGGCCAACGTCCTGACTTTC
clone_size: NA; d_call: TRBD2; j_call: TRBJ2-2; v_call: TRBV5-1; cdr3_aa: CASSLGLRGGNTGELFF; cdr3_nt: TGCGCCAGCAGCTTGGGGCTGCGGGGGGGCAACACCGGGGAGCTGTTTTTT
clone_size: NA; d_call: NA; j_call: TRBJ1-6; v_call: TRBV7-3; cdr3_aa: CASSFSTENSPLHF; cdr3_nt: TGTGCCAGCAGCTTTTCGACAGAAAATTCACCCCTCCACTTT
clone_size: NA; d_call: TRBD1; j_call: TRBJ2-7; v_call: TRBV18; cdr3_aa: CASSDLTGGYEQYF; cdr3_nt: TGTGCCAGCTCCGACTTGACAGGGGGCTACGAGCAGTACTTC
clone_size: NA; d_call: NA; j_call: TRBJ2-5; v_call: TRBV4-1; cdr3_aa: CASSQGGLETQYF; cdr3_nt: TGCGCCAGCAGCCAAGGAGGGTTAGAGACCCAGTACTTC
clone_size: NA; d_call: NA; j_call: TRBJ1-1; v_call: TRBV2; cdr3_aa: CASRRQLNTEAFF; cdr3_nt: TGTGCCAGCAGGAGGCAGCTGAACACTGAAGCTTTCTTT
clone_size: NA; d_call: TRBD1; j_call: TRBJ1-1; v_call: TRBV4-3; cdr3_aa: CASSLHEGAGTEAFF; cdr3_nt: TGCGCCAGCAGCCTCCATGAGGGGGCGGGGACTGAAGCTTTCTTT
clone_size: once; d_call: TRBD1; j_call: TRBJ1-2; v_call: TRBV4-3; cdr3_aa: CASSQVSGGGYGYTF; cdr3_nt: TGCGCCAGCAGCCAAGTTTCAGGGGGTGGCTATGGCTACACCTTC
clone_size: NA; d_call: TRBD2; j_call: TRBJ2-1; v_call: TRBV19; cdr3_aa: CASSQRTSGDNEQFF; cdr3_nt: TGTGCCAGTAGTCAACGGACTAGCGGGGACAATGAGCAGTTCTTC
clone_size: NA; d_call: NA; j_call: TRBJ1-1; v_call: TRBV6-5; cdr3_aa: CASSRSQGRGTEAFF; cdr3_nt: TGTGCCAGCAGCCGGTCACAGGGCCGGGGCACTGAAGCTTTCTTT
clone_size: NA; d_call: NA; j_call: TRBJ1-1; v_call: TRBV7-9; cdr3_aa: CASSLQVNTEAFF; cdr3_nt: TGTGCCAGCAGCTTACAGGTGAACACTGAAGCTTTCTTT
clone_size: NA; d_call: TRBD1; j_call: TRBJ1-2; v_call: TRBV30; cdr3_aa: CAWNVGTGERRRLGYTF; cdr3_nt: TGTGCCTGGAATGTAGGGACAGGCGAGCGGAGGAGGCTAGGCTACACCTTC
clone_size: NA; d_call: NA; j_call: TRBJ1-5; v_call: TRBV6-4; cdr3_aa: CASSDSRGGGVLSNQPQHF; cdr3_nt: TGTGCCAGCAGTGACTCTAGAGGCGGGGGAGTCCTTAGCAATCAGCCCCAGCATTTT
clone_size: NA; d_call: TRBD2; j_call: TRBJ2-2; v_call: TRBV6-4; cdr3_aa: CASSDGTSTGELFF; cdr3_nt: TGTGCCAGCAGTGACGGGACTAGCACCGGGGAGCTGTTTTTT
clone_size: NA; d_call: TRBD1; j_call: TRBJ2-3; v_call: TRBV5-1; cdr3_aa: CASSFGQGRTDTQYF; cdr3_nt: TGCGCCAGCAGCTTCGGACAGGGTAGGACAGATACGCAGTATTTT
clone_size: NA; d_call: TRBD1; j_call: TRBJ1-4; v_call: TRBV7-9; cdr3_aa: CASSTRGQGTEKLFF; cdr3_nt: TGTGCCAGCAGCACCCGGGGACAGGGTACTGAAAAACTGTTTTTT
clone_size: NA; d_call: TRBD2; j_call: TRBJ2-5; v_call: TRBV13; cdr3_aa: CASSLLGGGVETQYF; cdr3_nt: TGTGCCAGCAGCCTACTGGGCGGGGGGGTAGAGACCCAGTACTTC
clone_size: medium-sized; d_call: NA; j_call: TRBJ1-2; v_call: TRBV7-9; cdr3_aa: CASSLPTEENYGYTF; cdr3_nt: TGTGCCAGCAGCCTACCCACGGAGGAGAACTATGGCTACACCTTC
clone_size: NA; d_call: NA; j_call: TRBJ1-2; v_call: TRBV2; cdr3_aa: CASSEQGSLNYGYTF; cdr3_nt: TGTGCCAGCAGTGAACAGGGGAGCCTTAACTATGGCTACACCTTC
clone_size: NA; d_call: NA; j_call: TRBJ2-4; v_call: TRBV6-1; cdr3_aa: CASSEWANAASKNIQYF; cdr3_nt: TGTGCCAGCAGTGAATGGGCAAACGCCGCCTCCAAAAACATTCAGTACTTC
clone_size: NA; d_call: NA; j_call: TRBJ1-1; v_call: TRBV5-3; cdr3_aa: CARSLGCSPGGTFF; cdr3_nt: TGTGCCAGAAGCTTGGGATGCTCGCCAGGAGGGACTTTCTTT
clone_size: NA; d_call: TRBD1; j_call: TRBJ2-7; v_call: TRBV30; cdr3_aa: CAWSGRQGSHEQYF; cdr3_nt: TGTGCCTGGAGTGGGCGACAGGGTAGCCACGAGCAGTACTTC
clone_size: NA; d_call: TRBD1; j_call: TRBJ1-6; v_call: TRBV5-1; cdr3_aa: CASSLNRGGNSPLHF; cdr3_nt: TGCGCCAGCAGCCTGAACAGGGGTGGCAATTCACCCCTCCACTTT
clone_size: NA; d_call: NA; j_call: TRBJ1-1; v_call: TRBV19; cdr3_aa: CASSPGGTEAFF; cdr3_nt: TGTGCCAGTAGTCCCGGGGGGACTGAAGCTTTCTTT
clone_size: once; d_call: TRBD1; j_call: TRBJ1-1; v_call: TRBV7-9; cdr3_aa: CASSSTGANTEAFF; cdr3_nt: TGTGCCAGCAGCTCCACAGGGGCGAACACTGAAGCTTTCTTT
clone_size: NA; d_call: NA; j_call: TRBJ2-2; v_call: TRBV7-9; cdr3_aa: CASSSFTGELFF; cdr3_nt: TGTGCCAGCAGCTCCTTCACCGGGGAGCTGTTTTTT
clone_size: NA; d_call: NA; j_call: TRBJ1-5; v_call: TRBV4-2; cdr3_aa: CASSPKIGRGAGSNQPQHF; cdr3_nt: TGTGCCAGCAGCCCGAAGATAGGACGGGGGGCGGGCAGCAATCAGCCCCAGCATTTT
clone_size: once; d_call: TRBD1; j_call: TRBJ1-1; v_call: TRBV11-2; cdr3_aa: CASSLTGANTEAFF; cdr3_nt: TGTGCCAGCAGCTTAACAGGGGCCAACACTGAAGCTTTCTTT
clone_size: NA; d_call: TRBD1; j_call: TRBJ1-2; v_call: TRBV19; cdr3_aa: CASHTGVNYGYTF; cdr3_nt: TGTGCCAGCCATACAGGGGTCAACTATGGCTACACCTTC
clone_size: NA; d_call: TRBD1; j_call: TRBJ1-5; v_call: TRBV6-6; cdr3_aa: CASSPADRGYQPQHF; cdr3_nt: TGTGCCAGCAGTCCCGCGGACAGGGGGTATCAGCCCCAGCATTTT
clone_size: NA; d_call: NA; j_call: TRBJ2-3; v_call: TRBV11-2; cdr3_aa: CASSFSRLWDTQYF; cdr3_nt: TGTGCCAGCAGCTTTTCTCGACTTTGGGATACGCAGTATTTT
clone_size: NA; d_call: NA; j_call: TRBJ1-1; v_call: TRBV4-1; cdr3_aa: CASSQFSVTEAFF; cdr3_nt: TGCGCCAGCAGCCAATTCTCTGTAACTGAAGCTTTCTTT
clone_size: NA; d_call: TRBD2; j_call: TRBJ2-3; v_call: TRBV7-2; cdr3_aa: CASSLAAGGIGTQYF; cdr3_nt: TGTGCCAGCAGCTTAGCGGCGGGGGGAATCGGTACGCAGTATTTT